What follows describes a single T cell receptor (beta chain). The sample holds many counts of this clonotype. It lacks a known antigen. Nothing much larger sits one base from this clone, and base qualities are not available. The TCR beta CDR3 regions were amplified from RNA transcripts. A first-round RT-PCR of the TCR CDR3 used the HTBI primer set with the Qiagen OneStep RT-PCR kit. Libraries were constructed in a second round of multiplex PCR, after which size selection and purification were carried out. The libraries were sequenced on an Illumina HiSeq2000 using paired-end 100 bp reads. Per the original workflow: SOAPnuke was used to process the raw data, removing reads that contained adapters or uncalled bases, had a mean Phred below 15, or lacked an exact match to the constant primer or identifier. COPE v1.2.5 was used to merge high-quality paired reads, and clonotypes were defined as unique nucleotide sequences. Clonotypes were aligned to IMGT TRBV, TRBD and TRBJ reference segments using MiTCR v1.1. The analysis included only V-J combinations with a frequency above 0.0001, which together covered approximately 99% of the repertoires. The TCS score was defined as the ratio of F50 (clonal expansion) to E x V (chaos), calculated using BLOSUM62-based TCRdist between CDR3 peptides within each V-J. Welch's t-statistics and random forest reduced 500 to 550 V-J features to 13, which were used in a naive Bayes classifier (R e1071). TCRdb passed the public sequencing reads through fastp at Q25 and MiXCR, retaining productive beta sequences. Rows are unified per CDR3 protein, each entry keeping the most common DNA and genes. The V and J calls were determined by TCRdb, not by the authors. Present in this sample are around 340,000 distinct CDR3 sequences, approximately 16% of which were seen just once. The leading ten clones occupy 33% of the sample.

These data originate in a study of T cells in Graves' hyperthyroidism and ophthalmopathy (dated by TCRdb to between 2019 and 2020). In terms of the full investigation: Peripheral blood was sampled at the time of initial diagnosis, prior to any treatment. In more than 5 Graves' hyperthyroidism patients, the study also compared T-cell repertoires from thyroid tissue with T-cell repertoires from blood. TCR Vbeta CDR3 sequencing of some 140 peripheral blood samples (43 ophthalmopathy, 75 or so hyperthyroidism and roughly 17 progressor patients) is reported in the paper. The roughly 91 discovery patients were randomly divided into training and test sets at a 7:3 ratio. TCR V-J signatures able to tell the groups apart were searched for in a discovery cohort of more than 90 patients, of whom under 45 had Graves' ophthalmopathy and about 60 had stable Graves' hyperthyroidism. An independent validation cohort of under 20 hyperthyroidism patients and 17 patients who later progressed to ophthalmopathy tested prospective prediction of ophthalmopathy. Following sampling, methimazole starting at 30 mg daily was given to hyperthyroidism patients, and high-dose intravenous methylprednisolone was given to ophthalmopathy patients.

Study-wide findings and limitations: Most expanded thyroid clonotypes (frequency above 0.001) were also found in blood, which suggests that blood repertoires may mirror thyroid immune responses. A model built on a 13 V-J signature distinguished ophthalmopathy from stable hyperthyroidism, reaching approximately 89% sensitivity and approximately 81% specificity in cross-validation and 80%/75% in testing. In validation, the model predicted progression to ophthalmopathy with around 71% sensitivity and less than 75% specificity, a median of 6.5 months before onset. Sample size was not statistically predetermined, and investigators were not blinded to group allocation.

Graves' hyperthyroidism was defined as stable when no progression to ophthalmopathy occurred over 18 months of follow-up. The hyperthyroidism patients were between 18 and 65 years old and newly diagnosed, with a disease duration of less than 2 months. The study excluded patients with uncontrolled infections, other autoimmune diseases, pregnancy or lactation. Diagnoses were established on the basis of clinical symptoms, serum thyroxine and TRAb, thyroid ultrasound, and orbital computed tomography. PBMCs were isolated from 10 ml of fresh peripheral blood by Ficoll-Paque density gradient centrifugation. Total RNA was extracted using Trizol reagent, and RNA quality was assessed on an Agilent 2100 Bioanalyzer. The germline V and J ends show losses of 1 base and 6 bases respectively, and no gene match explains 11 bases of the junction. The CDR3 covers 18 residues, taking in both the cysteine and the phenylalanine. Only the CDR3 DNA stays, 54 bases, in frame from base 1.

The receptor chain draws on TRBV12-3 or TRBV12-4 and TRBJ2-3, with 12 central nucleotides matching TRBD2. Sequences were obtained from blood. The TCR was taken from a man in his thirties or forties with Graves' hyperthyroidism. The nucleotides are TGTGCCAGCAGTTTAGGACGTACGAGACTAGCGGGAGCCGATACGCAGTATTTT. The encoded protein is CASSLGRTRLAGADTQYF.